The table lists the clone carrying this T cell receptor beta chain with a count of one. Its antigen is not known. The data are from a study of Ad26.COV2.S vaccination and SARS-CoV-2 variants. Findings and caveats of the study: Compared with placebo recipients, vaccine recipients had higher spike-specific TCR breadth.

Sequencing used immunoSEQ multiplex PCR; TCRdb keeps in-frame clones, though not all of them. The sample lists about 400,000 clones, around 85% occurring once. The CDR3 totals 17 residues. The trim removed 4 bases at V and 6 bases at J, leaving 15 bases unmatched. Per the germline V gene, CDR1 is MGHRA and CDR2 is YSYEKL. Sample treatment: over 15 received Ad26.COV2.S at low or high dose, single or two shots; 5 received placebo; per-sample allocation not given. It was on day 63 after the first vaccine or placebo injection that samples were taken. This sample comprised peripheral blood, obtained in a trial of Ad26.COV2.S vaccine versus placebo. The source is a person between 18 and 65 years old who received the Ad26.COV2.S COVID-19 vaccine or a placebo. V gene TRBV4-1 combines with J gene TRBJ1-5; 7 bases fit TRBD1. The CDR3 DNA reads as TGCGCCAGCAGCCGGATCGGACTGACAGGGATTTTTCAGCCCCAGCATTTT. Protein: CASSRIGLTGIFQPQHF.